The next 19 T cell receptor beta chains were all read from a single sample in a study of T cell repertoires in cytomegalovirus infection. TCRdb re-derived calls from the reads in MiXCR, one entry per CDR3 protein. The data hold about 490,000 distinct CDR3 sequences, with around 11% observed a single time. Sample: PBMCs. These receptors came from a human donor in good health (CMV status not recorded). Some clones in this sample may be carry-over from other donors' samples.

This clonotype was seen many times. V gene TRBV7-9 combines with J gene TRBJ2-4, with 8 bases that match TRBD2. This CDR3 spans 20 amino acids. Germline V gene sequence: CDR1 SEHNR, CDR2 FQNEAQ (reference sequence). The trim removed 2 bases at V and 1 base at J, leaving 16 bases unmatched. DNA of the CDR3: TGTGCCAGCAGCTTATTAGCTGGATCGGTGCGGGGGGCGGCCAAAAACATTCAGTACTTC. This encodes CASSLLAGSVRGAAKNIQYF.

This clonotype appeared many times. CDR3 protein: CASSPGLAGANEQFF. In nucleotides, the CDR3 is TGCGCCAGCAGCCCTGGACTAGCGGGAGCCAATGAGCAGTTCTTC. The gene calls are TRBV5-1 and TRBJ2-1; 13 bases line up with TRBD2. CDR1 and CDR2 from the germline V gene are SGHRS and YFSETQ. V shed 4 bases and J 6 bases; nucleotides not matched to a gene: 4. This CDR3 has 15 amino acids.

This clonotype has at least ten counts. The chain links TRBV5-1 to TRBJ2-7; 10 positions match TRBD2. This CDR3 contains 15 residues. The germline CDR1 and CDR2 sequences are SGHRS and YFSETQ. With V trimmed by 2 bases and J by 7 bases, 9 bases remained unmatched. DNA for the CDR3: TGCGCCAGCAGCTTTGGAGCGGGAGGGCCGGGGGAGCAGTACTTC. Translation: CASSFGAGGPGEQYF. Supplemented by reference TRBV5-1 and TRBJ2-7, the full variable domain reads KAGVTQTPRYLIKTRGQQVTLSCSPISGHRSVSWYQQTPGQGLQFLFEYFSETQRNKGNFPGRFSGRQFSNSRSEMNVSTLELGDSALYLCASSFGAGGPGEQYFGPGTRLTVT.

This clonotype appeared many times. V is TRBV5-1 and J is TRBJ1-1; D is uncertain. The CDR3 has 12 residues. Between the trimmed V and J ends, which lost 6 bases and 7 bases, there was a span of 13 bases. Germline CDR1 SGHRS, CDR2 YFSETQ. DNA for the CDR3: TGCGCCAGCACATCAGGAAGTCTTGAAGCTTTCTTT. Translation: CASTSGSLEAFF.

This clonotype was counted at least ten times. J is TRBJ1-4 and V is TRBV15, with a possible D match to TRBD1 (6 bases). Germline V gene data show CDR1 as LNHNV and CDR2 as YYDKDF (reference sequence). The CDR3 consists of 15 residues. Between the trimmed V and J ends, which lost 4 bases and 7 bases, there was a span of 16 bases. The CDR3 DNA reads TGTGCCACCAGCACTAGGGGCAGGGGTGCTGAAAAACTGTTTTTT. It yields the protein CATSTRGRGAEKLFF.

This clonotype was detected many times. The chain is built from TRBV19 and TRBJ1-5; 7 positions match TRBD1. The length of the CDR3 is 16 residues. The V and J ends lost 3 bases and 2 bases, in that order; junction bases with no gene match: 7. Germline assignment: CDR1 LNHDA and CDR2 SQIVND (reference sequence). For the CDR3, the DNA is TGTGCCAGTAGTATCAGGGGGTCTAGACGCAATCAGCCCCAGCATTTT. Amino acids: CASSIRGSRRNQPQHF.

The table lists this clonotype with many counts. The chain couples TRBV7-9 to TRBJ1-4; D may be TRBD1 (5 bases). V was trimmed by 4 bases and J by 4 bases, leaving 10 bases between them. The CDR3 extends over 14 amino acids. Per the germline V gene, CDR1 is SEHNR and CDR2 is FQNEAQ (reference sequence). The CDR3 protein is CASSYTGLNEKLFF. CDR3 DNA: TGTGCCAGCAGCTACACAGGACTTAATGAAAAACTGTTTTTT.

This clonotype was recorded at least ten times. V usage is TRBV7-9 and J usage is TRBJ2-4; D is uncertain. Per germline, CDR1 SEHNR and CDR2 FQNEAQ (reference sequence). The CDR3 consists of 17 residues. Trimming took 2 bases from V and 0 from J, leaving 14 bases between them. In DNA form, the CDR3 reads TGTGCCAGCAGCTTACTTGGTCAGAACATAGCCAAAAACATTCAGTACTTC. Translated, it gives CASSLLGQNIAKNIQYF.

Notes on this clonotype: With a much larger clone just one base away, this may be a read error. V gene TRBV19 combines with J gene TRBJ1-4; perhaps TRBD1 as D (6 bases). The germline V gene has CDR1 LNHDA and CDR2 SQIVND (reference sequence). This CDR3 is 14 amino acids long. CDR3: CASSIQGSRENLFF. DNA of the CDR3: TGTGCCAGTAGTATACAGGGGTCTCGTGAAAACCTGTTTTTT.

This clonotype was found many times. DNA for the CDR3: TGTGCCAGCAGCTTAGGACAGGGGGGGCGGTATGCGCAGTTCTTC. Protein sequence: CASSLGQGGRYAQFF. The J gene is TRBJ2-1, the V gene TRBV11-1, with 9 bases identical to TRBD1. J was trimmed by 12 bases and V by 1 base; bases with no gene match: 10. The germline gives CDR1 SGHAT, CDR2 FQDESV (reference sequence). The CDR3 is 15 amino acids.

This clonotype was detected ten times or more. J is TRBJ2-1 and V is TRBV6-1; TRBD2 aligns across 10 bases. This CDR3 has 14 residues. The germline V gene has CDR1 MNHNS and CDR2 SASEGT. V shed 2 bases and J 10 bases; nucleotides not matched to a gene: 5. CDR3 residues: CASSELAGAWEQFF. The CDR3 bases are TGTGCCAGCAGTGAACTAGCGGGGGCGTGGGAGCAGTTCTTC.

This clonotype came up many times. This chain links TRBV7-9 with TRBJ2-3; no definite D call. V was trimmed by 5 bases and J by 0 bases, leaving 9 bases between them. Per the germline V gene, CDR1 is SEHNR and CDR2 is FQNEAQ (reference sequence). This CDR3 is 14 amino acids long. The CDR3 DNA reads TGTGCCAGCAGCGCGACGGTTAGCACAGATACGCAGTATTTT. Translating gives CASSATVSTDTQYF.

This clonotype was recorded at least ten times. In DNA, the CDR3 is TGTGCCAGCTCACCACTCGTTCGGGAGGGACTCACAGATACGCAGTATTTT. The encoded protein is CASSPLVREGLTDTQYF. The V gene is TRBV18, the J gene TRBJ2-3, with TRBD2 identical over 8 bases. CDR3 size: 17 residues. V was pared by 1 base and J by 2 bases, with 8 bases of the junction left unmatched. CDR1 and CDR2 from the germline V gene are KGHSH and LQKENI.

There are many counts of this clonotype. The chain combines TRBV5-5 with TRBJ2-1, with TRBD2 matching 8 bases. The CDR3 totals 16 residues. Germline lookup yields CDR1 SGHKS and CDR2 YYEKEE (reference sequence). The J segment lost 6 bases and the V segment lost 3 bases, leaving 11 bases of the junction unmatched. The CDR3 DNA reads TGTGCCAGCAGCTCGGGACTAGTAAGGTCTGTCAATGAGCAGTTCTTC. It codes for CASSSGLVRSVNEQFF.

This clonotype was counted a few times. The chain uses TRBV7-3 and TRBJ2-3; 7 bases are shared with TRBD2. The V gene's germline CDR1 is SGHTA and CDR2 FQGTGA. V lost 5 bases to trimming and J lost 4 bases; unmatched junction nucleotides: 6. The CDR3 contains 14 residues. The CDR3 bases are TGTGCCAGCAGCGCCGCGACTAGCTCAGATACGCAGTATTTT. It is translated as CASSAATSSDTQYF. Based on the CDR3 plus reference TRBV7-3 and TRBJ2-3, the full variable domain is GAGVSQTPSNKVTEKGKYVELRCDPISGHTALYWYRQSLGQGPEFLIYFQGTGAADDSGLPNDRFFAVRPEGSVSTLKIQRTERGDSAVYLCASSAATSSDTQYFGPGTRLTVL.

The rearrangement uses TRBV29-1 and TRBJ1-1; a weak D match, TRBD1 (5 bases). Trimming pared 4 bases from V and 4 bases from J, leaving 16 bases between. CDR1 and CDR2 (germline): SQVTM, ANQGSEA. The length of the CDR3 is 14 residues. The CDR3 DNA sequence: TGCAGCGTTGTTGGGGGGAAGGAGGCCACTGAAGCTTTCTTT. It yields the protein CSVVGGKEATEAFF. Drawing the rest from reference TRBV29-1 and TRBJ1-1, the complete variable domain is SAVISQKPSRDICQRGTSLTIQCQVDSQVTMMFWYRQQPGQSLTLIATANQGSEATYESGFVIDKFPISRPNLTFSTLTVSNMSPEDSSIYLCSVVGGKEATEAFFGQGTRLTVV.

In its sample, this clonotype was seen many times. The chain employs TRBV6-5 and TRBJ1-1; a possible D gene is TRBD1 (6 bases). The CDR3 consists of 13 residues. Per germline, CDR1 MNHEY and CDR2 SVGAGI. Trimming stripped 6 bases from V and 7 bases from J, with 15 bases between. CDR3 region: CASSPDRPGEAFF. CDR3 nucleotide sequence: TGTGCCAGCAGCCCTGACAGGCCGGGTGAAGCTTTCTTT.

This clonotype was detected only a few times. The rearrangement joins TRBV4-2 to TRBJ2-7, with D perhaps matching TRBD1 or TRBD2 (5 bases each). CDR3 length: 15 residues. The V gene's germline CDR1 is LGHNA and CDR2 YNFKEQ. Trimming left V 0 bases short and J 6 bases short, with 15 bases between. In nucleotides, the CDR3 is TGTGCCAGCAGCCAAGACGGCCCAGGGAGTGGCGAGCAGTACTTC. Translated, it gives CASSQDGPGSGEQYF.

The CDR3 here is CASSPNTGSYAPYEQYF. In DNA, the CDR3 is TGTGCCAGCAGCCCTAATACAGGCTCCTATGCCCCCTACGAGCAGTACTTC. The chain uses TRBV7-9 and TRBJ2-7; weak D call: TRBD1 (5 bases). CDR1 and CDR2 (germline): SEHNR, FQNEAQ (reference sequence). The CDR3 length is 17 residues. Trimming shortened V by 5 bases and J by 2 bases, and 22 bases separated the two germline ends.